The 16 T cell receptor beta chains below all came from one sample that was sequenced in a study of shared clonotypes between healthy human individuals. Sequenced by immunoSEQ multiplex PCR; TCRdb stores in-frame clones only, minus some. There are 2 million to 2.5 million clones in the sample; approximately 95% occur only once, and about 0.37% lies in the top ten. Sequencing was performed on naive CD4+ T cells from PBMCs. Subset noted: CD45RA+ positively selected. These receptors all stem from a man aged 18 to 30 in good health. Some clones in this sample may be carry-over from other donors' samples.

The V gene is TRBV25-1, the J gene TRBJ2-3, with D tentatively TRBD1 (6 bases). The germline V and J ends were trimmed by 5 bases and 3 bases, with 9 bases remaining between them. Germline V gene lookup returns CDR1 MGHDK and CDR2 SYGVNS. This CDR3 spans 13 amino acids. DNA of the CDR3: TGTGCCAGCAGTTCGAGGGGGACAGATACGCAGTATTTT. Translation: CASSSRGTDTQYF. The full variable domain, its missing parts supplied by reference TRBV25-1 and TRBJ2-3, is EADIYQTPRYLVIGTGKKITLECSQTMGHDKMYWYQQDPGMELHLIHYSYGVNSTEKGDLSSESTVSRIRTEHFPLTLESARPSHTSQYLCASSSRGTDTQYFGPGTRLTVL.

This chain joins TRBV5-4 and TRBJ1-2, with D perhaps matching TRBD1 (5 bases). The V gene lost 4 bases and the J gene lost 7 bases, with 20 bases spanning the gap. This CDR3 contains 15 residues. Germline CDR1 is SGHNT and CDR2 is YYREEE (reference sequence). CDR3 region: CASSRALDQGGGYTF. In DNA, the CDR3 is TGTGCCAGCAGCCGGGCCCTCGACCAGGGAGGTGGCTACACCTTC.

The V gene is TRBV6-6, the J gene TRBJ2-5; possibly TRBD1 for D (6 bases). The ends were cut back, 5 bases at V and 0 bases at J, with 13 bases in the middle. Looked up from germline, CDR1 is MNHNY and CDR2 is SVGAGI (reference sequence). The CDR3 covers 15 residues. The chain's CDR3 is CASSPGTTYQETQYF. CDR3 DNA sequence: TGTGCCAGCAGTCCAGGGACAACGTACCAAGAGACCCAGTACTTC.

V and J are TRBV10-3 and TRBJ2-2; the D gene is possibly TRBD2 (6 bases). Trimming removed 7 bases at V and 7 bases at J, with 19 bases between. The CDR3 consists of 15 residues. Germline V lookup: CDR1 ENHRY, CDR2 SYGVKD. The CDR3 DNA reads TGTGCCATCAACTCGTACAGCGGAGGGAGCGGGGAGCTGTTTTTT. This gives the protein CAINSYSGGSGELFF.

The V and J genes are TRBV20-1 and TRBJ1-2; D gene unclear. V was shortened by 6 bases and J by 8 bases, with 10 bases between the two germline ends. CDR1 is DFQATT and CDR2 is SNEGSKA in the germline V gene (reference sequence). The length of the CDR3 is 10 residues. The CDR3 region is CSAPQWGYTF. In DNA, the CDR3 is TGCAGTGCGCCCCAGTGGGGCTACACCTTC.

This chain uses TRBV15 with TRBJ2-7; perhaps TRBD1 as D (6 bases). CDR1 and CDR2 (germline): LNHNV, YYDKDF (reference sequence). The CDR3 spans 13 residues. V lost 0 bases and J lost 6, with 9 bases in between. The chain's CDR3 is CATSRETGFEQYF. The CDR3 DNA reads TGTGCCACCAGCAGAGAAACAGGGTTCGAGCAGTACTTC.

The chain employs TRBV11-1 and TRBJ2-3; 11 nucleotides agree with TRBD2. CDR3 length equals 15 residues. Germline trimming cut 5 bases from V and 3 bases from J; bases unmatched to any gene: 4. Looked up from germline, CDR1 is SGHAT and CDR2 is FQDESV (reference sequence). CDR3 nucleotides: TGTGCCAGCAGCACGCGGACTAGCGGGACAGATACGCAGTATTTT. Its translation: CASSTRTSGTDTQYF.

The rearrangement links TRBV19 to TRBJ1-4; D unresolved. The germline V gene encodes CDR1 LNHDA and CDR2 SQIVND (reference sequence). V lost 5 bases, J lost 7 bases, and 8 bases lay in between. The CDR3 is 12 residues long. The CDR3: CASSRESEKLFF. For the CDR3, the DNA is TGTGCCAGTAGTCGAGAGAGTGAAAAACTGTTTTTT.

This sequence joins TRBV25-1 and TRBJ1-3; a weak D match, TRBD1 (6 bases). This CDR3 contains 13 residues. Trimming took 6 bases from V and 2 from J, leaving 8 bases between them. From germline, CDR1 is MGHDK and CDR2 SYGVNS. The DNA for the CDR3 is TGTGCCAGCAGACAGGGCCCTGGAAACACCATATATTTT. The encoded protein is CASRQGPGNTIYF.

V is TRBV5-4 and J is TRBJ1-2; tentative D call: TRBD1 (5 bases). The length of the CDR3 is 13 residues. The ends were cut back, 4 bases at V and 6 bases at J, with 13 bases in the middle. Germline assignment: CDR1 SGHNT and CDR2 YYREEE (reference sequence). The CDR3 is CASSDRRGDGYTF. The CDR3, as DNA: TGTGCCAGCAGCGACCGTCGAGGGGATGGCTACACCTTC.

This clone was observed once. The chain has TRBV4-1 and TRBJ2-1; D is possibly TRBD1 or TRBD2 (5 bases each). Germline CDR1 MGHRA, CDR2 YSYEKL. Trimming removed 1 base at V and 7 bases at J, with 11 bases between. This CDR3 comprises 14 residues. The CDR3 bases are TGCGCCAGCAGCCAAGTTTTGAGGGGAAATGAGCAGTTCTTC. Translation: CASSQVLRGNEQFF.

This chain joins TRBV6-1 and TRBJ2-7, with D perhaps given as TRBD1 or TRBD2 (5 bases each). Between the trimmed V and J ends, which lost 10 bases and 5 bases, there was a span of 18 bases. Looked up from germline, CDR1 is MNHNS and CDR2 is SASEGT. This CDR3 has 13 amino acids. The CDR3 is CAIGKIQGNEQYF. DNA of the CDR3: TGTGCCATCGGGAAGATCCAGGGTAACGAGCAGTACTTC.

The chain couples TRBV6-5 to TRBJ2-7, with 7 positions matching TRBD1. The CDR3 is 14 amino acids. Per germline, CDR1 MNHEY and CDR2 SVGAGI. J lost 7 bases, V lost 2 bases, and 8 bases had no gene match. CDR3 protein: CASSYEDRSGEQYF. The CDR3 DNA is TGTGCCAGCAGTTACGAGGACAGGTCGGGGGAGCAGTACTTC.

This sequence joins TRBV7-2 and TRBJ2-7; D could derive from TRBD1 or TRBD2 (5 bases each). Trimming removed 3 bases from V and 4 bases from J, with 13 bases in between. This CDR3 is built from 14 residues. The germline V gene encodes CDR1 SGHTA and CDR2 FQGNSA. As DNA, the CDR3 is TGTGCCAGCAGCTTGAACGGGGCTTCTTACGAGCAGTACTTC. Translating gives CASSLNGASYEQYF.

This sequence joins TRBV11-2 and TRBJ2-7, with a tentative D call TRBD1 (5 bases). The germline V gene has CDR1 SGHAT and CDR2 FQNNGV. V lost 5 bases to trimming and J lost 2 bases, with 13 bases between them. This CDR3 has 14 amino acids. The CDR3 spells CASSRSTAAYEQYF. DNA of the CDR3: TGTGCCAGCAGCCGGTCGACAGCAGCCTACGAGCAGTACTTC.

The chain links TRBV14 to TRBJ2-5; tentative D call: TRBD1 (6 bases). Germline V gene sequence: CDR1 SGHDN, CDR2 FVKESK. CDR3 length: 13 amino acids. Trimming left V 4 bases short and J 4 bases short, with 10 bases between. For the CDR3, the DNA is TGTGCCAGCAGCCTAACAGGGTTAGAGACCCAGTACTTC. Protein sequence: CASSLTGLETQYF.